These T cell receptor beta chains were read from a single sample in a study of cytomegalovirus exposure and HLA in healthy donors. Sequencing was performed with immunoSEQ multiplex PCR; in TCRdb, only in-frame clones are kept and a portion is missing. The sample gives about 150,000 clones, roughly three quarters of which show up once; around 3.2% is in the top ten. Material: PBMCs. These receptor sequences come from a man aged 40-49 years in good health and CMV-seronegative. CDR3s include the opening cysteine and the closing phenylalanine or tryptophan. D genes are given only for firm matches. Clone size is not always given. Where it is, it says once, few, many or a class for expanded clones.

TRBJ1-2 | - | - | 12 | TRBV5-6 | TGTGCCAGCAGCCCTGGCGGGGGCGCTTACACCTTC | CASSPGGGAYTF
TRBJ1-1 | - | - | 14 | TRBV4-2 | TGTGCCAGCAGCCTCCGGGACAAGAACACTGAAGCTTTCTTT | CASSLRDKNTEAFF
TRBJ2-5 | - | TRBD1 | 16 | TRBV5-4 | TGTGCCAGCAGCTTGGCCGGTCAGGGGGCTTCGCAGACCCAGTACTTC | CASSLAGQGASQTQYF
TRBJ2-3 | - | - | 12 | TRBV30 | TGTGCCTGGACCCCGAGCACAGATACGCAGTATTTT | CAWTPSTDTQYF
TRBJ2-5 | - | - | 14 | TRBV27 | TGTGCCAGCAGTTCCCGTGTAGTTGCGGAGACCCAGTACTTC | CASSSRVVAETQYF
TRBJ1-2 | once | - | 15 | TRBV6-5 | TGTGCCAGCACGGACAGTAGTGACGGGGCCTATGGCTACACCTTC | CASTDSSDGAYGYTF
TRBJ2-7 | - | TRBD2 | 16 | TRBV4-1 | TGCGCCAGCAGCCAACTGGGGGGAGGGTCTTTAAGGGAGCAGTACTTC | CASSQLGGGSLREQYF
TRBJ2-1 | many | - | 12 | TRBV6-6 | TGTGCCTCCGGCGGGCTTTACAATGAGCAGTTCTTC | CASGGLYNEQFF
TRBJ2-7 | medium-sized | TRBD2 | 15 | TRBV19 | TGTGCCAGTAGTATACGGCTAGCGGGATCCTACGAGCAGTACTTC | CASSIRLAGSYEQYF
TRBJ2-1 | few | TRBD2 | 12 | TRBV19 | TGTGCCAGTAGTCCCATAGCGGGAGACCAGTTCTTC | CASSPIAGDQFF
TRBJ1-2 | - | TRBD1 | 15 | TRBV28 | TGTGCCAGCACCAAACAGGGGAAGTTTGGGATAGGCTACACCTTC | CASTKQGKFGIGYTF
TRBJ2-7 | - | TRBD1 | 14 | TRBV27 | TGTGCCAGCAGTCGTGGGACAGGGGAGTCCGAGCAGTACTTC | CASSRGTGESEQYF
TRBJ2-1 | few | - | 15 | TRBV7-8 | TGTGCCAGCAGCTCTGCCGGGACTTCCTACAATGAGCAGTTCTTC | CASSSAGTSYNEQFF
TRBJ2-5 | - | - | 13 | TRBV7-6 | TGTGCCAGCAGCTTAGATCGGAGGGGGACCCAGTACTTC | CASSLDRRGTQYF
TRBJ1-3 | - | - | 15 | TRBV7-9 | TGTGCCAGCAGCTCCGACAGACGCTCTGGAAACACCATATATTTT | CASSSDRRSGNTIYF
TRBJ2-2 | - | TRBD2 | 15 | TRBV10-3 | TGTGCCATCAGTGTCAGCGGGAGTGTTACCGGGGAGCTGTTTTTT | CAISVSGSVTGELFF
TRBJ2-7 | - | TRBD2 | 15 | TRBV4-1 | TGCGCCAGCAGCCAAGACGGGAGGGGTGGCTACGAGCAGTACTTC | CASSQDGRGGYEQYF
TRBJ2-3 | once | - | 13 | TRBV30 | TGTGCCTGGGGCCGGGGTATGGCAGATACGCAGTATTTT | CAWGRGMADTQYF
TRBJ2-7 | - | - | 14 | TRBV6-6 | TGTGCCAGCAGTTCAGGGTTTGGGTCCTACGAGCAGTACTTC | CASSSGFGSYEQYF
TRBJ2-3 | - | TRBD2 | 16 | TRBV6-5 | TGTGCCAGCAGTTACCGACTAGCGGGAGGGACAGATACGCAGTATTTT | CASSYRLAGGTDTQYF
TRBJ2-5 | - | TRBD1 | 15 | TRBV7-2 | TGTGCCAGCAACCAATGGACAGGTGGTCAAGAGACCCAGTACTTC | CASNQWTGGQETQYF
TRBJ1-1 | - | - | 11 | TRBV11-2 | TGTGCCAGCAGCTTTGAGAGTGAAGCTTTCTTT | CASSFESEAFF